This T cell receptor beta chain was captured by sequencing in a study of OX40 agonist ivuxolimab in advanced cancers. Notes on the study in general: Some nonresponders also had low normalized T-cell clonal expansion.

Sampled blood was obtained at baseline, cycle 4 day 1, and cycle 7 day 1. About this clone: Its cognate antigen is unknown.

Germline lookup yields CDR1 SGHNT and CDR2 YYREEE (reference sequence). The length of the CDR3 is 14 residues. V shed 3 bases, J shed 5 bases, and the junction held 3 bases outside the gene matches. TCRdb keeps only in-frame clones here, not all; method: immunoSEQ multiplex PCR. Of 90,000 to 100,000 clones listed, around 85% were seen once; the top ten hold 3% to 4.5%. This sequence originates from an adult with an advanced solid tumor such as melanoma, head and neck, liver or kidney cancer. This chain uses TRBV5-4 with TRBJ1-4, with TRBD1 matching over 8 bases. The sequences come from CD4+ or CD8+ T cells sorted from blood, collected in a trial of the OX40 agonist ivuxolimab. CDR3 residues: CASSSGQENEKLFF. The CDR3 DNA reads TGTGCCAGCAGCTCGGGACAGGAGAATGAAAAACTGTTTTTT. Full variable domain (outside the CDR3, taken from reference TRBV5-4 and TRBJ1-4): ETGVTQSPTHLIKTRGQQVTLRCSSQSGHNTVSWYQQALGQGPQFIFQYYREEENGRGNFPPRFSGLQFPNYSSELNVNALELDDSALYLCASSSGQENEKLFFGSGTQLSVL.